This T cell receptor (beta chain) is from a study of shared clonotypes between healthy human individuals. Only Caucasian adults living in Nashville, Tennessee served as donors. Researchers divided each subset's genomic DNA evenly across several immunoSEQ plates. Measured with immunoSEQ multiplex PCR; TCRdb has only the in-frame clones, and not every one. The table records fewer than 850,000 clones, more than 70% of them present only once. As concerns this clone: The antigen is unknown.

Study-wide points: As a rule, naive subsets had a larger estimated richness than memory subsets. Clonotypes shared by all four sorted-subset donors had higher generation probabilities than non-shared clonotypes.

CDR1 is SGHTA and CDR2 is FQGNSA in the germline V gene. Deletions cut 5 bases from V and 5 bases from J, with 16 bases between. CDR3 length: 14 residues. The source material was memory CD4+ T cells sorted from blood. The subset here: CD45RA-negative fraction. This chain links TRBV7-2 with TRBJ2-7, with D perhaps assigned TRBD1 or TRBD2 (5 bases each). The clonotype originates from a woman younger than 45 in good health. CDR3 amino acids: CASSQTRDVHEQYF. The CDR3 DNA is TGTGCCAGCAGCCAAACCCGGGACGTCCACGAGCAGTACTTC.